The 10 T cell receptor beta chains in this list originate from one sample, sequenced in a study of T cell responses to AZD1222 COVID-19 vaccine. Using immunoSEQ multiplex PCR, the repertoire was profiled, and TCRdb retains in-frame clones only, with some absent. Here the sample spans 80,000 to 90,000 clones, 90% being singletons. This material consisted of peripheral blood, taken 28 days after the second AZD1222 dose. These receptors all come from an adult who received the AZD1222 COVID-19 vaccine.

The chain couples TRBV30 to TRBJ2-1; the match to TRBD2 covers 12 bases. The germline V gene has CDR1 GTSNPN and CDR2 SVGIG (reference sequence). The V segment lost 2 bases and the J segment 10 bases; nucleotides outside the gene matches: 12. This CDR3 spans 16 amino acids. The CDR3 DNA follows: TGTGCCTGGAGTCGACTGACTAGCGGGGGCCAAAGGGAGCAGTTCTTC. As protein: CAWSRLTSGGQREQFF.

The chain recombines TRBV27 with TRBJ1-6; D is undetermined. The ends were cut back, 3 bases at V and 5 bases at J, with 8 bases in the middle. The germline V gene has CDR1 MNHEY and CDR2 SMNVEV (reference sequence). This CDR3 spans 14 amino acids. CDR3 in DNA: TGTGCCAGCAGTTTTATAGGAGATAATTCACCCCTCCACTTT. Its translation: CASSFIGDNSPLHF.

The V and J genes are TRBV3-1 (or the pseudogene TRBV3-2) and TRBJ2-3; D is ambiguous. The ends were cut back, 0 bases at V and 4 bases at J, with 14 bases in the middle. The CDR3 totals 16 residues. CDR1 is LGHDT and CDR2 is YNNKEL in the germline V gene (reference sequence). The CDR3 DNA follows: TGTGCCAGCAGCCAAGAGTATACTCCCCCTGCAGATACGCAGTATTTT. As protein: CASSQEYTPPADTQYF.

The chain joins TRBV5-1 to TRBJ2-2; D is ambiguous. Trimming stripped 1 base from V and 4 bases from J, with 5 bases between. This CDR3 region has 13 residues. Per germline, CDR1 SGHRS and CDR2 YFSETQ. The CDR3 nucleotides are TGCGCCAGCAGCTTGAATCCCACCGGGGAGCTGTTTTTT. It yields the protein CASSLNPTGELFF.

The chain carries TRBV24-1 and TRBJ2-6; D might be TRBD1 or TRBD2, each matching 5 bases. This CDR3 contains 14 residues. In germline, CDR1 is KGHDR, CDR2 SFDVKD. Trimming stripped 9 bases from V and 4 bases from J, with 12 bases between. The CDR3 is CATSGTSGANVLTF. The CDR3 DNA follows: TGTGCCACCTCCGGGACCTCAGGGGCCAACGTCCTGACTTTC.

The V call is TRBV7-3, the J call TRBJ2-3; 9 positions match TRBD2. The CDR3 spans 14 residues. Germline CDR1 reads SGHTA; CDR2 reads FQGTGA. V was clipped by 2 bases and J by 6 bases; unmatched bases: 3. The CDR3 DNA reads as TGTGCCAGCAGCTTAGCGGGGGGGCTGGATACGCAGTATTTT. As protein: CASSLAGGLDTQYF.

The chain couples TRBV9 to TRBJ1-5; no clear D. V lost 7 bases, J lost 2 bases, and 13 bases lay in between. Germline lookup yields CDR1 SGDLS and CDR2 YYNGEE. This CDR3 is built from 14 residues. The CDR3 spells CASGGGKGNQPQHF. For the CDR3, the DNA is TGTGCCAGCGGCGGAGGGAAGGGCAATCAGCCCCAGCATTTT.

This clone was observed a handful of times. For the CDR3, the DNA is TGTGCCATCAGTGAGGTAGGGGACTATGGCTACACCTTC. It specifies CAISEVGDYGYTF. The chain carries TRBV10-3 and TRBJ1-2; maybe TRBD1 (5 bases). V was shortened by 2 bases and J by 3 bases, with 7 bases between the two germline ends. There are 13 residues in the CDR3. Germline values: CDR1 ENHRY, CDR2 SYGVKD.

CDR3 amino acids: CASSQDLANYGYTF. CDR3 bases: TGCGCCAGCAGCCAAGATCTAGCTAACTATGGCTACACCTTC. The rearrangement uses TRBV4-1 and TRBJ1-2; D is uncertain. This CDR3 contains 14 residues. V gave up 0 bases and J gave up 0 bases, with 5 bases separating them. The V gene's germline CDR1 is MGHRA and CDR2 YSYEKL.

This chain uses TRBV18 with TRBJ1-4; 10 nucleotides agree with TRBD1. The V gene's germline CDR1 is KGHSH and CDR2 LQKENI. V dropped 6 bases and J dropped 5; count of bases not matched to a gene: 3. CDR3 length: 14 residues. Here the CDR3 reads CASSRDRGNEKLFF. CDR3 sequence (DNA): TGTGCCAGCTCGCGGGACAGGGGAAATGAAAAACTGTTTTTT.